This T cell receptor (beta chain) appears in the sequencing data of a study of blood T cell repertoires in COVID-19. As handled by the study authors: Reference gene primer amplification gave nucleated cell count estimates. TCRdb keeps only in-frame clones here, not all; method: immunoSEQ multiplex PCR. Clone size and V and J calls were adopted from that table, with D and trimming inferred from the DNA. Of about 110,000 clones detected, approximately 90% appear once; the ten largest clones hold approximately 4.3%. CDR3 length: 15 amino acids. Germline V gene lookup returns CDR1 SGHTA and CDR2 FQGNSA. V gave up 2 bases and J gave up 0 bases, with 8 bases separating them.

V gene TRBV7-2 combines with J gene TRBJ1-5; D not resolved. The TCR sequence derives from a woman aged 45-65 years with acute or convalescent COVID-19. The specimen was peripheral blood. The CDR3 loop is CASSLSGYSNQPQHF. As DNA, the CDR3 is TGTGCCAGCAGCTTATCGGGGTATAGCAATCAGCCCCAGCATTTT.